Included here is one TCR beta chain sequence, with context. As yet, its antigen is unknown. The intended depth for sequencing was 1 in 200,000 to 1 in 1 million T cells. The assay was immunoSEQ multiplex PCR, and TCRdb's table has in-frame clones only and misses some. Here the sample spans 150,000 or so clones, approximately 90% being singletons. The CDR3 has 12 amino acids. Germline V gene lookup returns CDR1 LNHDA and CDR2 SQIVND (reference sequence). The V gene lost 5 bases and the J gene lost 5 bases, with 4 bases spanning the gap. These data come from a study of cytotoxic CD8 clonotypes in ibrutinib-treated CLL. Findings and limits, study-wide: At baseline, clonality was higher than in age-matched healthy donors and correlated with CD8+ counts.

The sequence derives from a human donor with chronic lymphocytic leukemia. The sequencing used PBMCs, collected at disease progression, from a patient treated with ibrutinib. The genes are TRBV19 and TRBJ1-6; no definite D call. The CDR3 sequence: CASSQNNSPLHF. The CDR3, as DNA: TGTGCCAGTAGTCAGAATAATTCACCCCTCCACTTT.